Sequencing of this T cell receptor (beta chain) was carried out in a study of PD-1 blockade in mismatch repair-deficient tumors. Study in general: Patients had approximately 11 mismatch repair-deficient cancer types and were previously treated and progressing.

Sequencing used immunoSEQ multiplex PCR; TCRdb keeps in-frame clones, though not all of them. The data contain some 48,000 clones, roughly 80% of them singletons. Every patient had mismatch repair deficiency by PCR or immunohistochemistry. Three pembrolizumab responders had their TCRs sequenced. The sample here was peripheral blood, taken 20 weeks after starting pembrolizumab. This receptor was taken from an adult with mismatch repair-deficient cancer.

The CDR3 region is CASSYSITGRNTEAFF. The CDR3 DNA is TGTGCCAGCAGTTACTCTATCACAGGGCGGAACACTGAAGCTTTCTTT. The J gene is TRBJ1-1, the V gene TRBV6-5; D is possibly TRBD1 (6 bases). Trimming shortened V by 0 bases and J by 1 base, and 12 bases separated the two germline ends. Germline values: CDR1 MNHEY, CDR2 SVGAGI. CDR3 length equals 16 residues.